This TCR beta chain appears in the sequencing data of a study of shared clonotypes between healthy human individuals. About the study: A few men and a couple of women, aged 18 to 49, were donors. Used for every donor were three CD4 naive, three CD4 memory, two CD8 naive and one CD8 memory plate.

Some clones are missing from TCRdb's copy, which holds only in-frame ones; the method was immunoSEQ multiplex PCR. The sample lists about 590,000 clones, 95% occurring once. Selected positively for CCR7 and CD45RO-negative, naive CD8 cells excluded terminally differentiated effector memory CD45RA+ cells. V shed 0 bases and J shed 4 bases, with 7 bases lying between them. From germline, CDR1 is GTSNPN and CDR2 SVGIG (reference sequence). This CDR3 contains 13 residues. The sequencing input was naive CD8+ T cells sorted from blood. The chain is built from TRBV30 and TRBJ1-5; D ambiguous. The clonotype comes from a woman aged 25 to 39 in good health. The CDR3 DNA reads TGTGCCTGGAGTGTACTTGAGAATCAGCCCCAGCATTTT. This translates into CAWSVLENQPQHF.